This T cell receptor beta chain was profiled in a study of T cell repertoires in cytomegalovirus infection. The ends were cut back, 5 bases at V and 4 bases at J, with 17 bases in the middle. This CDR3 has 16 residues. CDR1 is SGHVS, CDR2 FQNEAQ, per germline. One entry per CDR3 protein results from TCRdb running MiXCR on the reads. The data contain 310,000 or so distinct CDR3 sequences, around 10% of them singletons. This clonotype was observed many times. Sequencing was carried out using PBMCs. The receptor comes from a human donor in good health (CMV status not recorded). Some clones in this sample may be carry-over from other donors' samples. The rearrangement uses TRBV7-8 and TRBJ1-4; D uncertain. In DNA, the CDR3 is TGTGCCAGCAGCCCCCGACCCCGGGCCAATAATGAAAAACTGTTTTTT. Translating gives CASSPRPRANNEKLFF.